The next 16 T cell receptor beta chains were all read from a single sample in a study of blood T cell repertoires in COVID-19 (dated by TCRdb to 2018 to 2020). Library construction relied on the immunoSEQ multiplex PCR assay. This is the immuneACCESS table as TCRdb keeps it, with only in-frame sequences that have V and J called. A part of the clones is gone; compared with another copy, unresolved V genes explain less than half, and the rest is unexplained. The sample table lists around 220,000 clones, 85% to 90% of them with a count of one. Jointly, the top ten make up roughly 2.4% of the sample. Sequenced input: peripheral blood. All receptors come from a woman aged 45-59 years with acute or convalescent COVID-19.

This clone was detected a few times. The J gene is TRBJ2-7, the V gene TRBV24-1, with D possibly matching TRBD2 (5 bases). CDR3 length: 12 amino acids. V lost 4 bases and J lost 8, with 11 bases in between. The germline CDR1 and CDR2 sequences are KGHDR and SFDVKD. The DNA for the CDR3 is TGTGCCACCAGTGACCACCGGGAAAAGCAGTACTTC. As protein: CATSDHREKQYF.

CDR3 coding DNA: TGTGCCAGCGGGAGCCTAGCGGGCAGCACAGATACGCAGTATTTT. Translation: CASGSLAGSTDTQYF. The chain combines TRBV9 with TRBJ2-3, with 8 positions matching TRBD2. Per the germline V gene, CDR1 is SGDLS and CDR2 is YYNGEE. Germline trimming cut 7 bases from V and 0 bases from J; bases unmatched to any gene: 7. This CDR3 has 15 residues.

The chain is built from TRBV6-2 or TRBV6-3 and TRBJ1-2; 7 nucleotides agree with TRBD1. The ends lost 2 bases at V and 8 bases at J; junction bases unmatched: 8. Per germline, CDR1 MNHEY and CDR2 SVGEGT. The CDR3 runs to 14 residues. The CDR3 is CASSYPTGFGGYTF. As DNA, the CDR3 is TGTGCCAGCAGTTACCCGACAGGGTTCGGCGGCTACACCTTC.

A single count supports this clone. DNA of the CDR3: TGTGCCAGCTCACCAGAGAGTAGCCAGAACACTGAAGCTTTCTTT. This sequence encodes CASSPESSQNTEAFF. This chain connects TRBV18 to TRBJ1-1; no reliable D call. Germline CDR1 KGHSH, CDR2 LQKENI. Trimming took off 2 bases at V and 1 base at J, with 11 bases between the two ends. This CDR3 has 15 residues.

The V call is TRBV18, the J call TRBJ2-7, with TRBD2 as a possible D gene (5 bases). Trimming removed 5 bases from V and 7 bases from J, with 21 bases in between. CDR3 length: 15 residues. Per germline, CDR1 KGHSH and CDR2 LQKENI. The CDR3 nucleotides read TGTGCCAGCTCAGCCCGGGAAGGAGGTGTGATGGAGCAGTACTTC. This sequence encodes CASSAREGGVMEQYF. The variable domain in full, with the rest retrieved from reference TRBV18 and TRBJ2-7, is NAGVMQNPRHLVRRRGQEARLRCSPMKGHSHVYWYRQLPEEGLKFMVYLQKENIIDESGMPKERFSAEFPKEGPSILRIQQVVRGDSAAYFCASSAREGGVMEQYFGPGTRLTVT.

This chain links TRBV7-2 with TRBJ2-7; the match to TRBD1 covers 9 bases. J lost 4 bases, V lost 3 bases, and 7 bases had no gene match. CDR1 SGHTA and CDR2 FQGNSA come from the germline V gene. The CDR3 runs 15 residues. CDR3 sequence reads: CASSLWTGAGYEQYF. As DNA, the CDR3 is TGTGCCAGCAGCTTGTGGACAGGGGCCGGATACGAGCAGTACTTC.

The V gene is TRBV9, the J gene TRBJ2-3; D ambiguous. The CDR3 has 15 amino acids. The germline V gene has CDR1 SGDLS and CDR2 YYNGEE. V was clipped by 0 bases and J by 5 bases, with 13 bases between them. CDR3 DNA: TGTGCCAGCAGCGTAGACTTAGAAGTGGTAGATACGCAGTATTTT. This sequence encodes CASSVDLEVVDTQYF.

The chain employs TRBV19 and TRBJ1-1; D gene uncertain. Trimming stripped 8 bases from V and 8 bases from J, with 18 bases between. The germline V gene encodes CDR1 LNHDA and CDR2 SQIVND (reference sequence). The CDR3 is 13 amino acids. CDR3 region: CASGPSRGREAFF. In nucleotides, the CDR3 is TGTGCCAGTGGGCCGTCCCGGGGTCGAGAAGCTTTCTTT.

The CDR3 sequence is CASSPQGVGYGYTF. The DNA for the CDR3 is TGTGCCAGCAGTCCACAGGGGGTTGGCTATGGCTACACCTTC. The rearrangement uses TRBV25-1 and TRBJ1-2; 8 positions agree with TRBD1. The V gene end was trimmed by 5 bases and the J gene end by 4 bases; junction bases not matched to a gene: 6. CDR1 is MGHDK, CDR2 SYGVNS, per germline. The CDR3 extends over 14 amino acids.

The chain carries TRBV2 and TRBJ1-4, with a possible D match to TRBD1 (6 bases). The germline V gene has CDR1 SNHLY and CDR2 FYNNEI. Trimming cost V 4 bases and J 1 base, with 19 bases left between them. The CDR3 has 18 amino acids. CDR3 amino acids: CASSALDSDYLTNEKLFF. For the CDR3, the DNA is TGTGCCAGCAGTGCGTTGGACAGCGACTACCTAACTAATGAAAAACTGTTTTTT.

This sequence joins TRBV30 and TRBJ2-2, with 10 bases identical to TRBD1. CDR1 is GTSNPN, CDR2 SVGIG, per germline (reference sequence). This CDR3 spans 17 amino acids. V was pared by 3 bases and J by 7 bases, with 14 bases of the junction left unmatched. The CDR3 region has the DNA TGTGCCTGGAGCGGGAGACAGGGGGCCAGGTCGGACGGGGAGCTGTTTTTT. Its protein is CAWSGRQGARSDGELFF.

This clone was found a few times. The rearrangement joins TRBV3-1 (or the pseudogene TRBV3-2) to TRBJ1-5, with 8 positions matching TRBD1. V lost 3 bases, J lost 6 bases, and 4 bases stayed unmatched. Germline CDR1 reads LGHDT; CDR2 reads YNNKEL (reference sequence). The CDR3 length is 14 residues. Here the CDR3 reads CASSQTGDGQPQHF. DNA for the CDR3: TGTGCCAGCAGCCAGACAGGGGACGGTCAGCCCCAGCATTTT.

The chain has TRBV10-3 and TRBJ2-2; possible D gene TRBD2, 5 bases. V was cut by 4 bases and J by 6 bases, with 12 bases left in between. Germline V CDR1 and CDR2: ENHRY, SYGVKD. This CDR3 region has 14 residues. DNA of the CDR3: TGTGCCATCAGTGTGGGTGAGGGCGCCGGGGAGCTGTTTTTT. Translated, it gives CAISVGEGAGELFF.

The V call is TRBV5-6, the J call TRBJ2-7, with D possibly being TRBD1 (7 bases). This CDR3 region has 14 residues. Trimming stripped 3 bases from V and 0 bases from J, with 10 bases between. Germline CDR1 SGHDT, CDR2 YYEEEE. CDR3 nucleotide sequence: TGTGCCAGCAGCTGGCGGGACAGCTCCTACGAGCAGTACTTC. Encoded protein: CASSWRDSSYEQYF.

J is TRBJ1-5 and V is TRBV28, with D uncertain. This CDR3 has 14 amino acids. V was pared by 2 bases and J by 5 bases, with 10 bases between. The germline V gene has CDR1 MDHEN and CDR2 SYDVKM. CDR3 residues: CASSLRGPYQPQHF. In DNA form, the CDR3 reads TGTGCCAGCAGTTTACGAGGGCCCTATCAGCCCCAGCATTTT.

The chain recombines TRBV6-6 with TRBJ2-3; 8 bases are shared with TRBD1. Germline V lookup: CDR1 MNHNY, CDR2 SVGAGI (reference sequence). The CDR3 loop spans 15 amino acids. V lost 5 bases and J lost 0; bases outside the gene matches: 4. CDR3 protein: CASSNRDRSTDTQYF. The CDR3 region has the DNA TGTGCCAGCAGTAACCGGGACAGGAGCACAGATACGCAGTATTTT.